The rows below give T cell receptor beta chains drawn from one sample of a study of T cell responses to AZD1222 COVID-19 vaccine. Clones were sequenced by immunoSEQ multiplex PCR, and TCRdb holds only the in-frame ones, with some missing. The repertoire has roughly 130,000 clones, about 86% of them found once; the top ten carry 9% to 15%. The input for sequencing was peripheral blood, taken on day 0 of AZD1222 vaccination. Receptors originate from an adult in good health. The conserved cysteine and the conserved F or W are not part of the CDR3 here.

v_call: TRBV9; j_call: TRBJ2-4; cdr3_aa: ASSASGQGHAIQY
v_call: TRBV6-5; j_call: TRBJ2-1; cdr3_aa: ASSLAGNEQF
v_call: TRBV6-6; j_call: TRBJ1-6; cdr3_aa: ASSPRGGTGPSPLH
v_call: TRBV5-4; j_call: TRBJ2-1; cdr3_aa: ASSQRQVQVYNEQF
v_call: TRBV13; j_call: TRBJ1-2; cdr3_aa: ASSLAAGYGYT
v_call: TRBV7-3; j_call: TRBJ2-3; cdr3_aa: ASSLTGRATDTQY
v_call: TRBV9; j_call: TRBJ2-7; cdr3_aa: ASSVSWEAYEQY
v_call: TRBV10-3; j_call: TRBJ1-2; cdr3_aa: AISATTGADGGYT
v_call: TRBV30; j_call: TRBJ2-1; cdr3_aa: AWGVAGVGDEQF
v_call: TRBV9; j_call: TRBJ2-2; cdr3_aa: ASSLERQGVWDTGELF
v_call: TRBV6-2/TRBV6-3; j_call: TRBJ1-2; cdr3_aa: ASSYSGSYGYT
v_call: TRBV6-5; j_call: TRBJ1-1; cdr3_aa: ASSSPQGAEAF
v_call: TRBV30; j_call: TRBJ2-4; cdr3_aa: AWRRGLAALGDKNIQY
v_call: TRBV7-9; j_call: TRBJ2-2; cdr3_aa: ASRIDRANTGELF
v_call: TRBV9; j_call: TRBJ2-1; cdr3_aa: ASSAVAGGLYNEQF
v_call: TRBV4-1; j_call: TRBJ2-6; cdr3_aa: ASSSRLAGVLSGANVLT
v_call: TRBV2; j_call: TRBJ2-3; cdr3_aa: ASSEGSTDTQY
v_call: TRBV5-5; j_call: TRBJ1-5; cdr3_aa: ASSLFHNPHGNQPQH
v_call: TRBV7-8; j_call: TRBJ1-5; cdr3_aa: ASSWVRGQGFDNQPQH
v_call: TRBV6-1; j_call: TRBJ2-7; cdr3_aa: ASSADRGLAGSEQY
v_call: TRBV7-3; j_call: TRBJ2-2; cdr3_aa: ASSPYRGMNTGELF
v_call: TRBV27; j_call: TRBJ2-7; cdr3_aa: ASSLFGGSRTYEQY
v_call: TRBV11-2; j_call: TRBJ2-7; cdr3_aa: ASSPGAGGYEQY
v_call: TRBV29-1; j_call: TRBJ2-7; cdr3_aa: SVGQGADYEQY
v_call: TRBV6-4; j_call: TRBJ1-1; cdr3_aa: ASSATRDTEAF
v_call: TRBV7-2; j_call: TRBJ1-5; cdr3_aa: ASSFGQGYQPQH
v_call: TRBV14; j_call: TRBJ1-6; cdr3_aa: ASSQVFSPLH
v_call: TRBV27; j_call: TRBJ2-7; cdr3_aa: ASSLTGESYEQY
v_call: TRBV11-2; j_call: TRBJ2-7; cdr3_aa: ASSATGGTSGRAREQY
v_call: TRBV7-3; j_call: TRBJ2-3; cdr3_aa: ASSSGQADTDTQY
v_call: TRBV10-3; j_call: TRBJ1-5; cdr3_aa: AISAEPGGNQPQH
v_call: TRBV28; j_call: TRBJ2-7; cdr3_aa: ASSFLKDYEQY
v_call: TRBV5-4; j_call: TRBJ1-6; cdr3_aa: ASSSPGTGSNSPLH
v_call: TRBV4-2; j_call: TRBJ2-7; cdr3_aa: ASSQEWQGSYEQY
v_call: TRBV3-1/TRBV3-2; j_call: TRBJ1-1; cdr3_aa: ASSPGQGGLNTEAF
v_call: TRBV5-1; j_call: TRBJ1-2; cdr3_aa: ASSLSGRSYGYT
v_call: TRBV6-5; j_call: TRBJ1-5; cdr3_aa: ASCTGVSNQPQH
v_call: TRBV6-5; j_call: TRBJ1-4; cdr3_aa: ASRGDSFNEKLF
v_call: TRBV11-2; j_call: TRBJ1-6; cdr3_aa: ASSLVDRVNSPLH
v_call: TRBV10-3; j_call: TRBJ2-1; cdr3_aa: AISAQTGGNEQF
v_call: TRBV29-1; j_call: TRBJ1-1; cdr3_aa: SAVDTNTEAF
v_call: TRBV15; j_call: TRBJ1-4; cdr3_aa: ATSRDLSGTVGEKLF
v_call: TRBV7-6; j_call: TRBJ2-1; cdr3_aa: ASSSQGSYNEQF
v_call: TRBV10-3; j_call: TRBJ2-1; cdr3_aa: AISEKASGTNNEQF
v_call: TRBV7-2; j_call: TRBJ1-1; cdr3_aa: ASSLASGMNTEAF
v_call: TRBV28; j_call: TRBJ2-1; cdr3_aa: ARGTGIGHEQF
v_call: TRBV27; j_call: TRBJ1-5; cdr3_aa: ASSPFAPLNRNNQPQH
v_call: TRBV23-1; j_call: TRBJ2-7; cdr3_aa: ASSQGAGSSYEQY